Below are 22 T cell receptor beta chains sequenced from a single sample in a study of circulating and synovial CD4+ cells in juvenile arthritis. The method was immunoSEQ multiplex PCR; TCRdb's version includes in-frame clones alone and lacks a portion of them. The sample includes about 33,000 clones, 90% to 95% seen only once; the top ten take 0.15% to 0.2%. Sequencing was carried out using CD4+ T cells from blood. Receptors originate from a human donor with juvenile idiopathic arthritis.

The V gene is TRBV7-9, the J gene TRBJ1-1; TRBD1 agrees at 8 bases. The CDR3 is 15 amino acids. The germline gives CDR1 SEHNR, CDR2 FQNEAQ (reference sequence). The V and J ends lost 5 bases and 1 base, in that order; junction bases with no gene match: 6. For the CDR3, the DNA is TGTGCCAGCAGCCCTAAGACAGGGGCGAACACTGAAGCTTTCTTT. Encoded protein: CASSPKTGANTEAFF.

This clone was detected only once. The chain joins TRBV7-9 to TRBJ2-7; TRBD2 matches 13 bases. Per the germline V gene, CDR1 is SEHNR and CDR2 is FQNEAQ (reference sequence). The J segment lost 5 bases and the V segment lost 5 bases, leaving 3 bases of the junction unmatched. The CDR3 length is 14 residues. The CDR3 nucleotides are TGTGCCAGCAGCAGGGGACTAGCGGGGCACGAGCAGTACTTC. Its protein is CASSRGLAGHEQYF.

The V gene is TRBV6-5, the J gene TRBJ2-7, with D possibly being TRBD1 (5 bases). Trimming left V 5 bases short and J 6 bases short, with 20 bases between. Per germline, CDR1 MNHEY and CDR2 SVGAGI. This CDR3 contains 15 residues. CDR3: CASSSLGKQASEQYF. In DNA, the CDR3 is TGTGCCAGCAGTAGCCTAGGGAAACAGGCCTCCGAGCAGTACTTC.

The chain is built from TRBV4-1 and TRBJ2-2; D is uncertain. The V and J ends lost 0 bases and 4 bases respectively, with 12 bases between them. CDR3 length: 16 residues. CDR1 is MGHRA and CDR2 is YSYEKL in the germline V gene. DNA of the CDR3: TGCGCCAGCAGCCAAGATTATAGATTGAGCACCGGGGAGCTGTTTTTT. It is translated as CASSQDYRLSTGELFF.

CDR3 bases: TGCGCCAGCAGCCAAGCCGACCCCGGGACTAGCGGGGGGTATCCCCAAGAGACCCAGTACTTC. This translates into CASSQADPGTSGGYPQETQYF. V is TRBV4-1 and J is TRBJ2-5; 15 nucleotides match TRBD2. V dropped 1 base and J dropped 1; count of bases not matched to a gene: 13. Germline assignment: CDR1 MGHRA and CDR2 YSYEKL. This CDR3 contains 21 residues.

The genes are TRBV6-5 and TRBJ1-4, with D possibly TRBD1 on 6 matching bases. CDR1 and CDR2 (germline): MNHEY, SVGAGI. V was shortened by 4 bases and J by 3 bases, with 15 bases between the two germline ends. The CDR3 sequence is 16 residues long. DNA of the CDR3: TGTGCCAGCAGTTCTACGTCCGGGACATCTAATGAAAAACTGTTTTTT. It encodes CASSSTSGTSNEKLFF.

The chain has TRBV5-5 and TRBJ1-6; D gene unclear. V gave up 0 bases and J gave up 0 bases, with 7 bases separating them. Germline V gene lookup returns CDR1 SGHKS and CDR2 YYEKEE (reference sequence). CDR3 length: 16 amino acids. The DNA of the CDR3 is TGTGCCAGCAGCTTGGGTTGGAGCTCCTATAATTCACCCCTCCACTTT. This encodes CASSLGWSSYNSPLHF. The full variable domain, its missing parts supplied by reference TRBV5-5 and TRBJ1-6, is DAGVTQSPTHLIKTRGQQVTLRCSPISGHKSVSWYQQVLGQGPQFIFQYYEKEERGRGNFPDRFSARQFPNYSSELNVNALLLGDSALYLCASSLGWSSYNSPLHFGNGTRLTVT.

The chain's CDR3 is CASSSGLYEQYF. DNA for the CDR3: TGTGCCAGCTCAAGCGGGCTTTACGAGCAGTACTTC. The chain has TRBV18 and TRBJ2-7; weak D call: TRBD2 (6 bases). Trimming took off 5 bases at V and 4 bases at J, with 9 bases between the two ends. The CDR3 consists of 12 residues. In germline, CDR1 is KGHSH, CDR2 LQKENI.

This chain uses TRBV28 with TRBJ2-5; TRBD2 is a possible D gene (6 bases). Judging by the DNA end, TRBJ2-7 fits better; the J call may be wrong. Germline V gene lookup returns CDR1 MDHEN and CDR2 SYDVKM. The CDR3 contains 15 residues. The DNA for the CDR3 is TGTGCCAGCAGTTTATCCGGGACTGGAGCCTACGAGCAGTACTTC. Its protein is CASSLSGTGAYEQYF.

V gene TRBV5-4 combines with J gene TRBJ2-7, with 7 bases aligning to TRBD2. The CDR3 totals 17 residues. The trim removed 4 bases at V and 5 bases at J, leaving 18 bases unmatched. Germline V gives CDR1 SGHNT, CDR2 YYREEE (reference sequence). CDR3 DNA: TGTGCCAGCAGCCACCCTGGGGGGGATGGGAATTTAAACGAGCAGTACTTC. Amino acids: CASSHPGGDGNLNEQYF.

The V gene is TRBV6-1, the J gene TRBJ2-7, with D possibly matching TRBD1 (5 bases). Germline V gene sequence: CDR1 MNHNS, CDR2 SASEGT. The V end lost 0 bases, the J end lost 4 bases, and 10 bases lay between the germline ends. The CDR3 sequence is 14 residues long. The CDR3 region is CASSEAHRRYEQYF. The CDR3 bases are TGTGCCAGCAGTGAAGCGCACAGGCGGTACGAGCAGTACTTC.

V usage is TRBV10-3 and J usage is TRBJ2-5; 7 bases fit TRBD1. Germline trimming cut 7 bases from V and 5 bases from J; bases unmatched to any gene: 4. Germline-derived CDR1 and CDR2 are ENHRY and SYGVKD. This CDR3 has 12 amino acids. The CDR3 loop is CAIKTGDETQYF. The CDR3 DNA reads TGTGCCATCAAAACAGGGGACGAGACCCAGTACTTC.

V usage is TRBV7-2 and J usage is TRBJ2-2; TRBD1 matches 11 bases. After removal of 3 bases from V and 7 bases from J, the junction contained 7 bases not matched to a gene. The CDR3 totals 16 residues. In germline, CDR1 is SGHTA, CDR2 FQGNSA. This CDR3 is CASSFGGQGAVGELFF. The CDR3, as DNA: TGTGCCAGCAGCTTCGGTGGACAGGGGGCCGTCGGGGAGCTGTTTTTT. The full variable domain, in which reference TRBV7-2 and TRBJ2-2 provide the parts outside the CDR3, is GAGVSQSPSNKVTEKGKDVELRCDPISGHTALYWYRQSLGQGLEFLIYFQGNSAPDKSGLPSDRFSAERTGGSVSTLTIQRTQQEDSAVYLCASSFGGQGAVGELFFGEGSRLTVL.

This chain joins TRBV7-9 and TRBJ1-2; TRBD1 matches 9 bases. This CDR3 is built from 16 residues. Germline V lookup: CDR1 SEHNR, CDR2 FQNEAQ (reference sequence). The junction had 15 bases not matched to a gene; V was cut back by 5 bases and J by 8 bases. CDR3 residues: CASSTLPGQGSGGYTF. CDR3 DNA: TGTGCCAGCAGCACCCTACCGGGACAGGGTTCAGGGGGCTACACCTTC.

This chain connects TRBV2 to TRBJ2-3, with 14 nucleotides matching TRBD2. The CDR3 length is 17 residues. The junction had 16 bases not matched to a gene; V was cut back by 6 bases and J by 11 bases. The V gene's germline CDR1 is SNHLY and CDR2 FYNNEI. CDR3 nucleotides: TGTGCCAGCAGAGGGACTAGCGGGAGTATCCGTGCTGTTAAGCAGTATTTT. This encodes CASRGTSGSIRAVKQYF.

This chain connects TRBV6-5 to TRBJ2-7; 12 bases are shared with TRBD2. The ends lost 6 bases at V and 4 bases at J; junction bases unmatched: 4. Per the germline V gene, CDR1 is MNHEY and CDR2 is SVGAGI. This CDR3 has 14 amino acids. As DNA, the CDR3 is TGTGCCAGCAGACTAGCGGGGGGACAATACGAGCAGTACTTC. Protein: CASRLAGGQYEQYF.

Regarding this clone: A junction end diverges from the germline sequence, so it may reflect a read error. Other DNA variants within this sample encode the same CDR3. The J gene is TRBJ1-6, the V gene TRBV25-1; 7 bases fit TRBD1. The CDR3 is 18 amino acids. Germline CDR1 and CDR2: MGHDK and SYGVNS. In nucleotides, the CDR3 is TGTGCCAGCAGCGATCAACGAGGGGGCAGCTCCTATAATTCCCCCCTCCACTTT. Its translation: CASSDQRGGSSYNSPLHF.

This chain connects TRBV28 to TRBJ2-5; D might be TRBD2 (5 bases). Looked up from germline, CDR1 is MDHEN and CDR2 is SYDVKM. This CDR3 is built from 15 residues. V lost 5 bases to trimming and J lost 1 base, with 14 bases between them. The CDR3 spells CASSPPGLVQETQYF. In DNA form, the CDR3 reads TGTGCCAGCAGTCCCCCTGGACTCGTCCAAGAGACCCAGTACTTC.

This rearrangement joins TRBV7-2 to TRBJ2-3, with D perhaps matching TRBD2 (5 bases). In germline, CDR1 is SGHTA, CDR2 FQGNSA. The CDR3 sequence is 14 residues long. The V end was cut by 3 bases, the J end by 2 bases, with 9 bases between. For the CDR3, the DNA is TGTGCCAGCAGCTTCACTAGGGACACAGATACGCAGTATTTT. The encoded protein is CASSFTRDTDTQYF.

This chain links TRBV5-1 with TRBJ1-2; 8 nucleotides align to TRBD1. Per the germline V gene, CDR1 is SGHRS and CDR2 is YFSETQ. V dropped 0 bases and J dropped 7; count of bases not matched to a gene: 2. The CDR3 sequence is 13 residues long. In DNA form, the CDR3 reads TGCGCCAGCAGCTTGGGACAGGGGTTTGGCTACACCTTC. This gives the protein CASSLGQGFGYTF. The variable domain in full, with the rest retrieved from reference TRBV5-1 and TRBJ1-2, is KAGVTQTPRYLIKTRGQQVTLSCSPISGHRSVSWYQQTPGQGLQFLFEYFSETQRNKGNFPGRFSGRQFSNSRSEMNVSTLELGDSALYLCASSLGQGFGYTFGSGTRLTVV.

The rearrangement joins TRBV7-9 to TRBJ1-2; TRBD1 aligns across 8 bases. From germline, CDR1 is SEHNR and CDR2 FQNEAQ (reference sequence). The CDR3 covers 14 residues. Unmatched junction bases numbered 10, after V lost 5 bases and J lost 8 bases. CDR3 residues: CASSPGQGLQGYTF. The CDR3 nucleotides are TGTGCCAGCAGCCCCGGACAGGGTCTACAAGGCTACACCTTC.

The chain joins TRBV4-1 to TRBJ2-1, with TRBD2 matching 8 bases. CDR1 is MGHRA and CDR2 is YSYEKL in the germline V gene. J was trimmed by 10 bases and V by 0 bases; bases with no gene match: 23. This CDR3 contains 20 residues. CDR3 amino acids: CASSQDAGLAHSGGAWEQFF. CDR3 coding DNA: TGCGCCAGCAGCCAAGATGCAGGACTAGCCCATTCCGGGGGTGCATGGGAGCAGTTCTTC.